One and the same sample provided the 8 T cell receptor beta chains below, sequenced in a study of T cells of healthy individuals. TCRdb independently ran MiXCR on the 5' RACE reads; one entry per CDR3 protein. The table lists around 79,000 distinct CDR3 sequences, more than 5% of them singletons, with roughly 7.6% in the top ten. Source of these receptors: a female donor in good health.

The chain is built from TRBV11-2 and TRBJ2-6; the D is unclear. This CDR3 has 14 residues. Trimming took 4 bases from V and 0 from J, leaving 4 bases between them. Germline CDR1 reads SGHAT; CDR2 reads FQNNGV. The CDR3 protein is CASSSYSGANVLTF. The DNA for the CDR3 is TGTGCCAGCAGCTCTTACTCTGGGGCCAACGTCCTGACTTTC.

V usage is TRBV2 and J usage is TRBJ2-1, with D unclear. This CDR3 is built from 12 residues. Germline V gene data show CDR1 as SNHLY and CDR2 as FYNNEI. Deletions cut 4 bases from V and 3 bases from J, with 4 bases between. The CDR3 protein is CASSGIYNEQFF. CDR3 coding DNA: TGTGCCAGCAGTGGGATCTACAATGAGCAGTTCTTC.

This clonotype was seen a few times. The chain is built from TRBV20-1 and TRBJ1-2; no clear D. The CDR3 has 15 amino acids. V lost 3 bases and J 0 bases, leaving 14 bases between the germline ends. The germline gives CDR1 DFQATT, CDR2 SNEGSKA (reference sequence). CDR3 sequence: CSASLAGQANYGYTF. The CDR3 nucleotides read TGCAGTGCTAGTTTGGCAGGCCAAGCTAACTATGGCTACACCTTC.

Written as DNA, the CDR3 is TGCAGTGCTAGAGGGGAAACAGGGGGGAGGTCACCCCTCCACTTT. Residues: CSARGETGGRSPLHF. The genes are TRBV20-1 and TRBJ1-6, with 8 bases identical to TRBD1. V shed 1 base and J 10 bases; nucleotides not matched to a gene: 9. The CDR3 is 15 residues long. Germline V gene lookup returns CDR1 DFQATT and CDR2 SNEGSKA (reference sequence).

This clonotype came up many times. The genes are TRBV3-1 and TRBJ2-7; D possibly uses TRBD1 or TRBD2 (6 bases each). The CDR3 runs 15 residues. Trimming pared 3 bases from V and 1 base from J, leaving 13 bases between. Germline CDR1 and CDR2: LGHDT and YNNKEL (reference sequence). In DNA, the CDR3 is TGTGCCAGCAGCCAGGGGCGGGACACTTCCTACGAGCAGTACTTC. Translating gives CASSQGRDTSYEQYF.

The rearrangement joins TRBV5-1 to TRBJ2-1; TRBD1 aligns across 10 bases. The CDR3 loop spans 15 amino acids. J lost 6 bases, V lost 3 bases, and 6 bases had no gene match. The germline V gene has CDR1 SGHRS and CDR2 YFSETQ. Written as DNA, the CDR3 is TGCGCCAGCAGCTCCGGGACAGGGGCCAGCAATGAGCAGTTCTTC. Protein sequence: CASSSGTGASNEQFF.

This chain connects TRBV7-9 to TRBJ2-1, with D perhaps TRBD1 (6 bases). Per germline, CDR1 SEHNR and CDR2 FQNEAQ (reference sequence). With 3 bases removed from V and 9 bases from J, the gap between germline ends came to 9 bases. The CDR3 length is 12 residues. The chain's CDR3 is CASSLMGAEQFF. The CDR3 coding sequence is TGTGCCAGCAGCTTGATGGGGGCTGAGCAGTTCTTC.

This clonotype was observed many times. This chain links TRBV12-3 or TRBV12-4 with TRBJ2-5; 9 bases align to TRBD1. The CDR3 is 15 residues long. V lost 3 bases to trimming and J lost 4 bases; unmatched junction nucleotides: 6. Written as DNA, the CDR3 is TGTGCCAGCAGTTTTCAACAGGGGGCGCGAGAGACCCAGTACTTC. Residues: CASSFQQGARETQYF.